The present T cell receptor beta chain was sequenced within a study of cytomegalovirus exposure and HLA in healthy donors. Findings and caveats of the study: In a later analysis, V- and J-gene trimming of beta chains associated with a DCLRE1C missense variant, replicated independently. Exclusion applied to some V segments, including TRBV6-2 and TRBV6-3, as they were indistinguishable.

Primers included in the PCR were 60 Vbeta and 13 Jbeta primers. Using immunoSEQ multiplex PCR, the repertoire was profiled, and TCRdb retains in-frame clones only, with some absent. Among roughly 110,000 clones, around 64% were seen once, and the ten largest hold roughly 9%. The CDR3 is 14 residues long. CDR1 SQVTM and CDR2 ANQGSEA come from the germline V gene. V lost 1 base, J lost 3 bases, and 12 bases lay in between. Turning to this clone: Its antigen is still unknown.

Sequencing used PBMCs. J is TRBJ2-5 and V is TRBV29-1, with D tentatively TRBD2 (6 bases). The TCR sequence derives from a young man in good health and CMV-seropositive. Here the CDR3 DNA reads TGCAGCGTTGAAGGGGGTATAGCGGAAGAGACCCAGTACTTC. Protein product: CSVEGGIAEETQYF.